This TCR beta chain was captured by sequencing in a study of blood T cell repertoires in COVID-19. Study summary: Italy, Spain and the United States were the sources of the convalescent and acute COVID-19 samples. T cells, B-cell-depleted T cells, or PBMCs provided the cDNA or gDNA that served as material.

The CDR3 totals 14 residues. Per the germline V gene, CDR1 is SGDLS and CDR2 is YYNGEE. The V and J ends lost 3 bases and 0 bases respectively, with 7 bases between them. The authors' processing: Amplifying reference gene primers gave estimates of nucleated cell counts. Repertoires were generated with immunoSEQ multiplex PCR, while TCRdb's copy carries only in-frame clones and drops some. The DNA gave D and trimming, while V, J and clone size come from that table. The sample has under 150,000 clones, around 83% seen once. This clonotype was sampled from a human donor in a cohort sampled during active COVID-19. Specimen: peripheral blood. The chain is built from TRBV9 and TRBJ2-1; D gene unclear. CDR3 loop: CASSGPVSYNEQFF. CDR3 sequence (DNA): TGTGCCAGCAGCGGGCCAGTCTCCTACAATGAGCAGTTCTTC.